The text below deals with one TCR beta chain. Its antigen is not known. Looked up from germline, CDR1 is SGHVS and CDR2 is FQNEAQ. The ends lost 4 bases at V and 1 base at J; junction bases unmatched: 9. The CDR3 has 18 residues. Clones were read by immunoSEQ multiplex PCR, and TCRdb kept only the in-frame ones, dropping some. The sample contains some 500,000 clones, less than 96% of which appear only once. The source of the sample is a study of shared clonotypes between healthy human individuals. The donors, healthy adults who were HIV-negative, had experienced no recent acute infections or vaccinations. From CD4+ cells came CD45RA+ naive and CD45RA-negative memory subsets. Findings and limits, study-wide: Naive CD4 clonotypes overlapped across a handful of donors at about 5.2%.

The receptor was isolated from a woman aged 25 to 39 in good health. The chain is built from TRBV7-8 and TRBJ2-1; 11 positions match TRBD2. Sequencing was performed on naive CD4+ T cells sorted from blood. Subset: CD45RA+ positively selected. DNA of the CDR3: TGTGCCAGCAGCTCACCTGGAACTAGCGGGAGTTCCTACAATGAGCAGTTCTTC. It specifies CASSSPGTSGSSYNEQFF.